Only a few counts were recorded for the clone carrying this T cell receptor beta chain. Its target is not known. The PCR used 60 Vbeta and 13 Jbeta primers. Only in-frame clones appear in the TCRdb table, and some are missing; sequencing was by immunoSEQ multiplex PCR. Of about 140,000 clones in the sample, 70% to 80% were seen once. The germline V gene has CDR1 GTSNPN and CDR2 SVGIG (reference sequence). This CDR3 is built from 14 residues. Trimming shortened V by 6 bases and J by 0 bases, and 11 bases separated the two germline ends. Healthy donors of bone marrow made up the group. This sample is part of a study of cytomegalovirus exposure and HLA in healthy donors. Whole-study findings and limits: Exclusion applied to some V segments, including TRBV6-2 and TRBV6-3, as they were indistinguishable. Relative to the approximately 660-donor mean, N-insertions were reportedly fewer in an Asian-associated ancestry cluster in a later analysis.

V gene TRBV30 combines with J gene TRBJ1-4; a weak D match, TRBD1 (5 bases). The specimen sequenced was PBMCs. The clonotype comes from a female donor in good health and CMV-seronegative. CDR3 protein: CACNLDTTNEKLFF. The DNA for the CDR3 is TGTGCCTGCAATCTGGACACAACTAATGAAAAACTGTTTTTT.